Below, 19 T cell receptor beta chains from the same sample are listed, as sequenced in a study of T cell responses to AZD1222 COVID-19 vaccine. Here immunoSEQ multiplex PCR was the method, and the copy in TCRdb shows in-frame clones only, minus some. The sample has 80,000 or so clones; 70% to 90% are singletons. The sample in question was peripheral blood, obtained on day 0 of AZD1222 vaccination. The receptor source for this set is an adult in good health.

This chain connects TRBV3-1 (or the pseudogene TRBV3-2) to TRBJ2-1, with 8 bases matching TRBD1. V lost 3 bases to trimming and J lost 3 bases; unmatched junction nucleotides: 4. The length of the CDR3 is 15 residues. Germline V lookup: CDR1 LGHDT, CDR2 YNNKEL (reference sequence). CDR3 loop: CASSHHRGYYNEQFF. CDR3 DNA: TGTGCCAGCAGCCATCACAGGGGGTACTACAATGAGCAGTTCTTC.

V is TRBV7-2 and J is TRBJ1-6; 7 bases line up with TRBD1. V shed 5 bases and J 10 bases; nucleotides not matched to a gene: 8. Germline values: CDR1 SGHTA, CDR2 FQGNSA. The CDR3 is made up of 14 amino acids. The chain's CDR3 is CASSGVTGISPLHF. CDR3 in DNA: TGTGCCAGCAGCGGCGTGACAGGGATATCACCCCTCCACTTT.

The genes are TRBV2 and TRBJ1-6; 8 nucleotides line up with TRBD1. CDR1 SNHLY and CDR2 FYNNEI come from the germline V gene. Unmatched junction bases numbered 8, after V lost 9 bases and J lost 7 bases. The CDR3 loop spans 14 amino acids. The chain's CDR3 is CARLQDRENSPLHF. The CDR3 coding sequence is TGTGCCAGGCTCCAGGACAGGGAGAATTCACCCCTCCACTTT.

V and J are TRBV3-1 (or the pseudogene TRBV3-2) and TRBJ2-7; the match to TRBD1 covers 12 bases. The CDR3 loop spans 15 amino acids. Germline V gives CDR1 LGHDT, CDR2 YNNKEL (reference sequence). After removal of 3 bases from V and 4 bases from J, the junction contained 4 bases not matched to a gene. Here the CDR3 DNA reads TGTGCCAGCAGCCAGGGGACAGGGGGCCTGTACGAGCAGTACTTC. Encoded protein: CASSQGTGGLYEQYF.

The chain links TRBV29-1 to TRBJ1-1; tentative D call: TRBD1 (5 bases). The germline gives CDR1 SQVTM, CDR2 ANQGSEA. The CDR3 is 13 amino acids. Trimming cost V 2 bases and J 4 bases, with 11 bases left between them. This CDR3 is CSVESSGGTEAFF. The DNA of the CDR3 is TGCAGCGTTGAAAGTTCGGGGGGCACTGAAGCTTTCTTT.

The chain combines TRBV25-1 with TRBJ2-5; D ambiguous. This CDR3 is 15 amino acids long. The germline gives CDR1 MGHDK, CDR2 SYGVNS. V lost 3 bases and J lost 2, with 13 bases in between. This CDR3 is CASSDSSQIQETQYF. The CDR3 DNA sequence: TGTGCCAGCAGTGACAGCAGCCAGATACAAGAGACCCAGTACTTC.

CDR3 in amino acids: CASSLLKNTEAFF. CDR3 DNA: TGTGCCAGCAGTCTCCTGAAGAACACTGAAGCTTTCTTT. V and J are TRBV12-3 or TRBV12-4 and TRBJ1-1; D remains ambiguous. The CDR3 is made up of 13 amino acids. V lost 5 bases and J lost 1, with 8 bases in between.

The chain has TRBV25-1 and TRBJ1-3; no definite D call. Trimming pared 5 bases from V and 2 bases from J, leaving 10 bases between. The CDR3 extends over 14 amino acids. The germline CDR1 and CDR2 sequences are MGHDK and SYGVNS. This chain's CDR3 is CASSPPGTGNTIYF. CDR3 in DNA: TGTGCCAGCAGTCCCCCCGGGACTGGAAACACCATATATTTT.

The gene calls are TRBV9 and TRBJ1-6; D unresolved. The germline V gene has CDR1 SGDLS and CDR2 YYNGEE. The V end was cut by 3 bases, the J end by 6 bases, with 19 bases between. This CDR3 is built from 17 residues. The CDR3 loop reads CASSASPRESVNSPLHF. For the CDR3, the DNA is TGTGCCAGCAGCGCGAGCCCCCGGGAATCAGTTAATTCACCCCTCCACTTT.

The count of this clone is one. The identical CDR3 is also encoded by other nucleotide sequences in the sample. The rearrangement links TRBV6-5 to TRBJ1-3; tentatively, D is TRBD1 (6 bases). The CDR3 sequence is 15 residues long. Trimming pared 2 bases from V and 2 bases from J, leaving 10 bases between. Germline V gives CDR1 MNHEY, CDR2 SVGAGI. The CDR3 loop reads CASSYAAGAGNTIYF. Written as DNA, the CDR3 is TGTGCCAGCAGTTACGCGGCAGGGGCTGGAAACACCATATATTTT.

This clone showed up just a few times. The chain recombines TRBV18 with TRBJ2-1, with D tentatively TRBD2 (5 bases). Germline assignment: CDR1 KGHSH and CDR2 LQKENI. V shed 1 base and J shed 0 bases, with 7 bases lying between them. The CDR3 consists of 15 residues. This CDR3 reads CASSPLSGSYNEQFF. The CDR3 DNA sequence: TGTGCCAGCTCACCACTGAGCGGCTCCTACAATGAGCAGTTCTTC.

The table lists this clone with a few counts. V and J are TRBV11-2 and TRBJ2-7; no reliable D call. The CDR3 has 11 residues. CDR1 is SGHAT and CDR2 is FQNNGV in the germline V gene. The V end lost 4 bases, the J end lost 6 bases, and 7 bases lay between the germline ends. CDR3 loop: CASSSGFEQYF. The CDR3 region has the DNA TGTGCCAGCAGCTCAGGATTCGAGCAGTACTTC.

This chain joins TRBV12-5 and TRBJ2-3; 8 nucleotides align to TRBD2. Germline trimming cut 1 base from V and 12 bases from J; bases unmatched to any gene: 15. CDR3 length: 16 residues. The germline gives CDR1 LGHNT, CDR2 FRNRAP. The CDR3 sequence: CASGLDPGTRGTSQYF. The CDR3 nucleotides read TGTGCTAGTGGTTTGGACCCCGGGACTAGGGGCACTTCTCAGTATTTT.

The J gene is TRBJ2-1, the V gene TRBV10-3, with 7 bases identical to TRBD2. Trimming cost V 7 bases and J 7 bases; bases outside gene matches: 7. The CDR3 runs to 13 residues. Germline CDR1 is ENHRY and CDR2 is SYGVKD. Here the CDR3 reads CAITGLGQNEQFF. The CDR3 DNA is TGTGCCATCACCGGACTAGGCCAGAATGAGCAGTTCTTC.

Regarding this clone: Its ends do not fully match the called genes, so a read error is possible. Within the sample, other DNA sequences also encode this same CDR3. The gene calls are TRBV3-1 (or the pseudogene TRBV3-2) and TRBJ2-5, with a possible D match to TRBD1 (5 bases). The CDR3 has 15 residues. Germline V lookup: CDR1 LGHDT, CDR2 YNNKEL (reference sequence). CDR3 sequence (DNA): TGTGCCAGCAGTCAAGATATGGGGCCCGTTGAGACCCAGTACTTC. It encodes CASSQDMGPVETQYF.

The chain links TRBV5-1 to TRBJ1-2; D may be TRBD1 (6 bases). Germline values: CDR1 SGHRS, CDR2 YFSETQ. V dropped 2 bases and J dropped 4 bases, with 15 bases sitting between them. The CDR3 totals 15 residues. CDR3 sequence (DNA): TGCGCCAGCAGCTTTTTACAGGGTGGGGTCTATGGCTACACCTTC. Its protein product is CASSFLQGGVYGYTF. Combining the CDR3 with reference TRBV5-1 and TRBJ1-2 gives the whole variable domain KAGVTQTPRYLIKTRGQQVTLSCSPISGHRSVSWYQQTPGQGLQFLFEYFSETQRNKGNFPGRFSGRQFSNSRSEMNVSTLELGDSALYLCASSFLQGGVYGYTFGSGTRLTVV.

The chain is built from TRBV18 and TRBJ2-1; 13 nucleotides align to TRBD2. The junction had 7 bases not matched to a gene; V was cut back by 4 bases and J by 10 bases. This CDR3 comprises 15 residues. Germline CDR1 KGHSH, CDR2 LQKENI. This CDR3 is CASSLDGLAGVEQFF. CDR3 bases: TGTGCCAGCTCACTCGATGGACTAGCGGGAGTGGAGCAGTTCTTC.

The chain has TRBV30 and TRBJ2-5, with TRBD2 identical over 7 bases. Germline-derived CDR1 and CDR2 are GTSNPN and SVGIG (reference sequence). The CDR3 runs 14 residues. The J segment lost 7 bases and the V segment lost 0 bases, leaving 8 bases of the junction unmatched. The CDR3: CAWSVHGGSGTQYF. Here the CDR3 DNA reads TGTGCCTGGAGTGTACACGGCGGGAGCGGGACCCAGTACTTC.

The chain combines TRBV18 with TRBJ2-1; tentative D call: TRBD2 (6 bases). Per the germline V gene, CDR1 is KGHSH and CDR2 is LQKENI. V shed 6 bases and J shed 7 bases, with 19 bases lying between them. The CDR3 is 15 amino acids. CDR3 nucleotides: TGTGCCAGCTCCCAACTCGTGGTAGCGGATAATGAGCAGTTCTTC. It yields the protein CASSQLVVADNEQFF.